The TCR beta chain described here comes from a study of Graves' ophthalmopathy and Graves' hyperthyroidism. Trimming removed 7 bases at V and 3 bases at J, with 7 bases between. Germline CDR1 and CDR2: MNHNS and SASEGT. There are 11 residues in the CDR3. This clonotype was observed many times. RNA transcripts yielded amplified TCR beta CDR3 regions. Scientists carried out first-round RT-PCR using HTBI primers and then a second-round multiplex PCR. One entry per CDR3 protein results from TCRdb running MiXCR on the multiplex PCR reads. The sample lists over 200,000 distinct CDR3 sequences; just under 30% were seen once.

The chain carries TRBV6-1 and TRBJ2-7; no clear D gene. This TCR was recovered from a man between 50 and 59 years old with Graves' ophthalmopathy. The sample comprised peripheral blood. CDR3 sequence reads: CASTWDYEQYF. In DNA form, the CDR3 reads TGTGCCAGCACGTGGGACTACGAGCAGTACTTC.